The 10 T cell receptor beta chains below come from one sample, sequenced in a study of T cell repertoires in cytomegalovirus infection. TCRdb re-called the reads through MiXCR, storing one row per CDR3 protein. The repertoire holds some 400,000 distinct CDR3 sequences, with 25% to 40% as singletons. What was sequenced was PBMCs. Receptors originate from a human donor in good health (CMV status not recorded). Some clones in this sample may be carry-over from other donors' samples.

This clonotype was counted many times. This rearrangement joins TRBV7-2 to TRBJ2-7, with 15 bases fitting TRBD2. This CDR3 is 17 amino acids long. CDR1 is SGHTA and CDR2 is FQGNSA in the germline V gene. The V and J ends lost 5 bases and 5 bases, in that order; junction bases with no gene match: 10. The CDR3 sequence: CASSAPGLAGGSDEQYF. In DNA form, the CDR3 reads TGTGCCAGCAGCGCTCCGGGACTAGCGGGAGGAAGCGACGAGCAGTACTTC.

CDR3 DNA: TGTGCCAGCAGCCAATATCCCAAGGGCGTGGACACCATATATTTT. It translates to CASSQYPKGVDTIYF. The genes are TRBV7-9 and TRBJ1-3; D is unresolved. CDR3 length: 15 residues. V was shortened by 5 bases and J by 8 bases, with 19 bases between the two germline ends. Per germline, CDR1 SEHNR and CDR2 FQNEAQ (reference sequence).

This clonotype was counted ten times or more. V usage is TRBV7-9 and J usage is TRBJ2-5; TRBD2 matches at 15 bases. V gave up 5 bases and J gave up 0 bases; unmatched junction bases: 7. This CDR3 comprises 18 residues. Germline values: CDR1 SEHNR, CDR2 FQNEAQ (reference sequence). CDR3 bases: TGTGCCAGCAGCCCGGGACTAGCGGGGGGTTATTACCAAGAGACCCAGTACTTC. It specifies CASSPGLAGGYYQETQYF.

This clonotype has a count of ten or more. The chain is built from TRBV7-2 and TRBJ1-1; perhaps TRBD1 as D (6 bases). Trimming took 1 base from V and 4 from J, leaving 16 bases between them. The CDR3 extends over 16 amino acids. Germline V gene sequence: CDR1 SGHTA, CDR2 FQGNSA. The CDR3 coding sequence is TGTGCCAGCAGCTTAGTACGGGGGCTCATGAGCACTGAAGCTTTCTTT. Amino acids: CASSLVRGLMSTEAFF.

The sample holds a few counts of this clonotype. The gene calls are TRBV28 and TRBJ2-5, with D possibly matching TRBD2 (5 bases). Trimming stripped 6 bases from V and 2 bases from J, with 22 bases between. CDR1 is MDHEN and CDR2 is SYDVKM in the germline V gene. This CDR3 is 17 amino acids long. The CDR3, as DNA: TGTGCCAGCAGGCGGGCCCGACGGATCAAACTTCAAGAGACCCAGTACTTC. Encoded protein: CASRRARRIKLQETQYF. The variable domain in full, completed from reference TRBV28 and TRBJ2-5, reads DVKVTQSSRYLVKRTGEKVFLECVQDMDHENMFWYRQDPGLGLRLIYFSYDVKMKEKGDIPEGYSVSREKKERFSLILESASTNQTSMYLCASRRARRIKLQETQYFGPGTRLLVL.

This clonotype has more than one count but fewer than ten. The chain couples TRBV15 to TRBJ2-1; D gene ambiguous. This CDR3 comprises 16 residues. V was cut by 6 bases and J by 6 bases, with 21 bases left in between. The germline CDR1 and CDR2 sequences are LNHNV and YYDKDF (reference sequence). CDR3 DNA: TGTGCCACCAGGGGTTATCCCTCCGGGCCCAGCAATGAGCAGTTCTTC. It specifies CATRGYPSGPSNEQFF.

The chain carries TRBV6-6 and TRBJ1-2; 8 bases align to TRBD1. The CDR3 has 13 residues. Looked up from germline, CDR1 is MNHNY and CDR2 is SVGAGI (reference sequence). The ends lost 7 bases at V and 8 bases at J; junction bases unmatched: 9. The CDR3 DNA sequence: TGTGCCAGCATCAGAGACAGGGGTGACGGCTACACCTTC. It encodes CASIRDRGDGYTF.

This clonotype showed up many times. The CDR3 protein is CASSPGTTYEQYF. The CDR3 nucleotides are TGTGCCAGCAGTCCCGGGACAACCTACGAGCAGTACTTC. The gene calls are TRBV28 and TRBJ2-7; possible D gene TRBD1, 6 bases. Per the germline V gene, CDR1 is MDHEN and CDR2 is SYDVKM. The V end lost 5 bases, the J end lost 2 bases, and 10 bases lay between the germline ends. The CDR3 extends over 13 amino acids. Full variable domain (outside the CDR3, taken from reference TRBV28 and TRBJ2-7): DVKVTQSSRYLVKRTGEKVFLECVQDMDHENMFWYRQDPGLGLRLIYFSYDVKMKEKGDIPEGYSVSREKKERFSLILESASTNQTSMYLCASSPGTTYEQYFGPGTRLTVT.

The CDR3 DNA reads TGTGCCAGCAAAGAGGGGGGGAACTCCTACGAGCAGTACTTC. It codes for CASKEGGNSYEQYF. This chain joins TRBV27 and TRBJ2-7; a possible D gene is TRBD2 (7 bases). Trimming left V 7 bases short and J 0 bases short, with 13 bases between. This CDR3 has 14 residues. Per the germline V gene, CDR1 is MNHEY and CDR2 is SMNVEV (reference sequence).

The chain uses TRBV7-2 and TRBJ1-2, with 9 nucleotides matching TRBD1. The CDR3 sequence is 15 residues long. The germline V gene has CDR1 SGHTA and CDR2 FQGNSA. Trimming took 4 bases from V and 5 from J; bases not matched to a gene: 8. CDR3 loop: CASSSGQGRLYGYTF. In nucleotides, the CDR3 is TGTGCCAGCAGCTCCGGACAGGGGAGGTTGTATGGCTACACCTTC.